The rows below give T cell receptor beta chains drawn from one sample of a study of cytomegalovirus exposure and HLA in healthy donors. The repertoire was sequenced with immunoSEQ multiplex PCR; TCRdb's copy has only in-frame clones and lacks some. The table has 62,000 or so clones, 75% to 85% seen once; the top ten hold about 4.3%. The sequenced material came from PBMCs. Every receptor here comes from a young man in good health and CMV-seronegative. CDR3s include the opening cysteine and the closing phenylalanine or tryptophan. D genes are given only for firm matches. Expanded clones are given a class, and other clones once, few, many or no size at all.

clone_size | cdr3_length | j_call | v_call | d_call | cdr3_aa | cdr3_nt
few | 15 | TRBJ1-2 | TRBV7-8 | TRBD1 | CASSLADGQGNRYTF | TGTGCCAGCAGCTTAGCGGATGGACAGGGAAATCGCTACACCTTC
- | 13 | TRBJ2-7 | TRBV7-2 | - | CASSAGTAYEQYF | TGTGCCAGCAGCGCGGGGACAGCTTACGAGCAGTACTTC
few | 16 | TRBJ1-1 | TRBV5-6 | - | CASSQAGNEVQGEAFF | TGTGCCAGCAGCCAGGCGGGGAATGAGGTACAAGGTGAAGCTTTCTTT
- | 14 | TRBJ1-6 | TRBV5-4 | - | CASSPQGGNSPLHF | TGTGCCAGCAGTCCTCAGGGAGGCAATTCACCCCTCCACTTT
- | 12 | TRBJ2-7 | TRBV29-1 | - | CSADQGGYEQYF | TGCAGCGCCGACCAGGGGGGCTACGAGCAGTACTTC
few | 16 | TRBJ2-7 | TRBV4-1 | - | CASSQYAALSSYEQYF | TGCGCCAGCAGCCAGTACGCGGCCCTTAGCTCCTACGAGCAGTACTTC
- | 21 | TRBJ1-3 | TRBV9 | TRBD1 | CASSVGRASPGTGDSGNTIYF | TGTGCCAGCAGCGTAGGCAGAGCTTCCCCCGGGACAGGAGACTCTGGAAACACCATATATTTT
- | 12 | TRBJ2-3 | TRBV30 | - | CAWSVAGDTQYF | TGTGCCTGGAGTGTAGCGGGAGATACGCAGTATTTT
few | 14 | TRBJ1-5 | TRBV19 | - | CATLGRDSNQPQHF | TGTGCCACCCTTGGTCGGGATAGCAATCAGCCCCAGCATTTT
- | 15 | TRBJ1-6 | TRBV6-5 | - | CASSYGQVVNSPLHF | TGTGCCAGCAGTTACGGTCAGGTGGTTAATTCACCCCTCCACTTT
- | 13 | TRBJ1-3 | TRBV19 | - | CASTRQGGNTIYF | TGTGCCAGTACCCGGCAGGGTGGAAACACCATATATTTT
- | 15 | TRBJ2-3 | TRBV5-4 | - | CASSFGRRDTDTQYF | TGTGCCAGCAGCTTTGGGAGGAGGGACACAGATACGCAGTATTTT
- | 13 | TRBJ1-1 | TRBV9 | - | CASSVGGRTEAFF | TGTGCCAGCAGCGTAGGAGGGAGAACTGAAGCTTTCTTT
- | 13 | TRBJ2-3 | TRBV10-1 | - | CASSDARHNTQYF | TGCGCCAGCAGTGATGCCCGACATAACACGCAGTATTTT
- | 12 | TRBJ2-7 | TRBV7-8 | - | CASSPAADEQYF | TGTGCCAGCAGCCCGGCGGCTGACGAGCAGTACTTC
- | 15 | TRBJ2-1 | TRBV9 | - | CASSVRGGKTNEQFF | TGTGCCAGCAGCGTAAGGGGGGGTAAGACCAATGAGCAGTTCTTC
- | 15 | TRBJ1-6 | TRBV27 | TRBD1 | CASSFGQGANSPLHF | TGTGCCAGCAGTTTCGGACAGGGGGCAAATTCACCCCTCCACTTT
- | 13 | TRBJ1-2 | TRBV19 | - | CASSPTREYGYTF | TGTGCCAGTAGTCCCACCAGGGAATATGGCTACACCTTC
- | 14 | TRBJ2-7 | TRBV2 | - | CASSDPGEGYEQYF | TGTGCCAGCAGTGACCCCGGAGAGGGCTACGAGCAGTACTTC
- | 15 | TRBJ2-2 | TRBV5-1 | TRBD1 | CASSRDREGTGELFF | TGCGCCAGCAGCCGGGACAGGGAAGGGACCGGGGAGCTGTTTTTT
- | 14 | TRBJ2-7 | TRBV9 | - | CASSVDTAAYEQYF | TGTGCCAGCAGCGTAGATACAGCAGCCTACGAGCAGTACTTC
- | 14 | TRBJ2-7 | TRBV2 | - | CASSTDNKAYEQYF | TGTGCCAGCAGCACAGACAATAAAGCCTACGAGCAGTACTTC
- | 13 | TRBJ2-1 | TRBV5-6 | TRBD1 | CASSRDSRNEQFF | TGTGCCAGCAGCAGGGACAGCCGCAATGAGCAGTTCTTC